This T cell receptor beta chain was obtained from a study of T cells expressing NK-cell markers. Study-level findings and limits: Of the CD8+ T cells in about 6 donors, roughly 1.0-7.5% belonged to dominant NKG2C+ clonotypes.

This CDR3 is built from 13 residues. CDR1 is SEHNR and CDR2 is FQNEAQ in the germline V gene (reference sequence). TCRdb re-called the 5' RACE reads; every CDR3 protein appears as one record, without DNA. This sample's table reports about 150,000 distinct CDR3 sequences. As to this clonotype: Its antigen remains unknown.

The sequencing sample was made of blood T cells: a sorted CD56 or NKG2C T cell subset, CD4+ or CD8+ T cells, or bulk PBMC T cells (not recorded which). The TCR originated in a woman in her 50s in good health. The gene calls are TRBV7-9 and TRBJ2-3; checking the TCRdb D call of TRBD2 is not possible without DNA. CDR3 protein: CASSRSGSDTQYF.